This T cell receptor (beta chain) was found in a study of beta chain features in type 1 diabetes. The overall study: What patients shared with healthy donors was a similar profile of age, gender and cell yields. The study's findings and limits: For patients, the naive, central memory and Treg TCRB repertoires appeared more alike than for healthy donors. TCRB CDR3 length was moderately but significantly reduced in all four CD4+ subsets of Type 1 diabetes patients.

Expressed TCRB transcripts were sequenced, since all the RNA that had been isolated was reverse transcribed. Sequencing used immunoSEQ multiplex PCR; TCRdb keeps in-frame clones, though not all of them. The table shows over 650,000 clones, with about 14% occurring only once. J gave up 5 bases and V 4 bases, and 8 bases lay outside the gene matches. The germline V gene has CDR1 SQVTM and CDR2 ANQGSEA. The CDR3 length is 14 residues. In this sample, this clone turned up a few times. Its cognate antigen is unknown. Other nucleotide sequences from this sample produce the same CDR3. Sequencing used naive CD4+ T cells from blood. This chain links TRBV29-1 with TRBJ2-1, with TRBD2 matching over 7 bases. This receptor was identified in a man between 18 and 29 years old with type 1 diabetes. CDR3 sequence (DNA): TGCAGCGTTGGTCAGCGGGGCGTCCACAATGAGCAGTTCTTC. As protein: CSVGQRGVHNEQFF.